Sequencing of this TCR beta chain was carried out in a study of patients and donors after allogeneic stem cell transplantation. The CDR3 is 12 residues long. V lost 5 bases and J lost 6, with 8 bases in between. TCRdb reprocessed the RT-PCR reads with MiXCR, giving one entry per CDR3 protein. The sample shows about a million distinct CDR3 sequences, approximately 18% of them seen only once. Source material: blood, either unsorted or a sorted T cell fraction (not recorded which). The receptor's source is a human donor who was either an allogeneic HSCT recipient or a stem cell or donor lymphocyte infusion donor (not recorded which). It is not recorded whose cells these are; they may come from a transplant donor. The V and J genes are TRBV12-3 or TRBV12-4 and TRBJ2-1, with unresolved D. CDR3 sequence: CASSNRVNEQFF. CDR3 bases: TGTGCCAGCAGTAACCGGGTCAATGAGCAGTTCTTC.